Listed below are T cell receptor beta chains from one sample, sequenced in a study of blood T cell repertoires in COVID-19. This table comes from immunoSEQ multiplex PCR, and its TCRdb copy is limited to in-frame clones, with some not included. The data contain fewer than 600,000 clones, 89% of them singletons. The specimen was peripheral blood. These receptors were obtained from a man aged 18 to 35 with COVID-19, enrolled during active disease. Both conserved end residues are part of each CDR3. Each record gives: V gene, J gene, clone size, D gene, CDR3 protein, CDR3 DNA. D genes are given only for firm matches. Only some rows state a clone size, as once, few, many or a class for expanded clones.

TRBV24-1	TRBJ2-3	once	TRBD2	CATSHTSGSTDTQYF	TGTGCCACCAGTCATACTAGCGGGAGCACAGATACGCAGTATTTT
TRBV7-9	TRBJ2-7	-	-	CASSSIEPGQYF	TGTGCCAGCAGCTCGATCGAACCAGGGCAGTACTTC
TRBV7-2	TRBJ1-1	-	-	CASSLSDRLTEAFF	TGTGCCAGCAGCTTATCTGACAGGTTAACCGAAGCTTTCTTT
TRBV10-2	TRBJ2-4	-	-	CASSVPGLPNIQYF	TGCGCCAGCAGTGTCCCAGGCCTCCCAAACATTCAGTACTTC
TRBV5-1	TRBJ2-3	-	TRBD2	CASSLGTSGRTDTQYF	TGCGCCAGCAGCTTGGGGACTAGCGGCCGCACAGATACGCAGTATTTT
TRBV27	TRBJ2-6	-	-	CASRASRAGANVLTF	TGTGCCAGCAGGGCGTCGCGGGCTGGGGCCAACGTCCTGACTTTC
TRBV7-6	TRBJ2-1	-	-	CASSLAGDYYNEQFF	TGTGCCAGCAGCTTAGCAGGAGACTATTACAATGAGCAGTTCTTC
TRBV4-1	TRBJ1-2	-	-	CASRETILGFYGYTF	TGCGCCAGCAGAGAGACCATACTAGGATTCTATGGCTACACCTTC
TRBV5-5	TRBJ2-7	-	-	CASSEGLLNSYEQYF	TGTGCCAGCAGCGAGGGACTGCTAAATTCCTACGAGCAGTACTTC
TRBV4-1	TRBJ2-3	-	-	CASSQKTRTDTQYF	TGCGCCAGCAGCCAAAAAACTAGGACAGATACGCAGTATTTT
TRBV13	TRBJ1-5	-	TRBD1	CASSLGQGAQPQHF	TGTGCCAGCAGCTTGGGTCAGGGGGCGCAGCCCCAGCATTTT
TRBV27	TRBJ2-7	-	TRBD2	CATQAGPDWEQYF	TGTGCCACCCAAGCGGGACCAGATTGGGAGCAGTACTTC
TRBV7-9	TRBJ2-2	-	TRBD1	CASDRVTGELFF	TGTGCCAGCGACAGGGTTACCGGGGAGCTGTTTTTT
TRBV4-1	TRBJ2-5	-	TRBD2	CASSQDQRGGTQYF	TGCGCCAGCAGCCAAGATCAACGGGGGGGCACCCAGTACTTC
TRBV3-1/TRBV3-2	TRBJ2-3	once	-	CASSPLRGSADTQYF	TGTGCCAGCAGCCCGCTTCGCGGGTCCGCAGATACGCAGTATTTT
TRBV7-9	TRBJ2-7	-	TRBD1	CASSTPTGAHTLGYEQYF	TGTGCCAGCAGCACCCCGACAGGGGCGCATACCCTCGGCTACGAGCAGTACTTC
TRBV28	TRBJ2-1	-	TRBD2	CASLTQGLAIYNEQFF	TGTGCCAGCCTAACCCAGGGACTAGCGATCTACAATGAGCAGTTCTTC
TRBV9	TRBJ2-2	-	TRBD2	CASSVGRLAGAKDTGELFF	TGTGCCAGCAGCGTAGGACGACTAGCGGGGGCTAAGGACACCGGGGAGCTGTTTTTT
TRBV6-6	TRBJ2-1	-	TRBD2	CASRNSGGAGNEQFF	TGTGCCAGCAGAAACAGCGGGGGGGCGGGTAATGAGCAGTTCTTC
TRBV21-1	TRBJ1-5	once	-	CASSKPDRGHLSNQPQHF	TGTGCCAGCAGCAAACCGGACAGGGGACATTTATCCAATCAGCCCCAGCATTTT
TRBV6-5	TRBJ1-6	-	-	CASSPDPGGSPLHF	TGTGCCAGCAGCCCGGACCCTGGAGGTTCACCCCTCCACTTT
TRBV6-5	TRBJ1-1	-	-	CASSYSGGSMNTEAFF	TGTGCCAGCAGTTACTCTGGGGGCTCTATGAACACTGAAGCTTTCTTT
TRBV19	TRBJ2-7	-	-	CASSRTQGEQYF	TGTGCCAGTAGTAGAACACAGGGCGAGCAGTACTTC
TRBV3-1/TRBV3-2	TRBJ1-1	-	-	CASTSTENTEAFF	TGTGCCAGCACCTCAACAGAGAACACTGAAGCTTTCTTT
TRBV6-1	TRBJ2-7	-	TRBD2	CASSEGLADSYEQYF	TGTGCCAGCAGTGAAGGTCTAGCGGACTCCTACGAGCAGTACTTC
TRBV19	TRBJ1-5	few	TRBD1	CASTHGQGRSNQPQHF	TGTGCCAGTACCCATGGACAGGGACGAAGCAATCAGCCCCAGCATTTT
TRBV24-1	TRBJ2-3	-	-	CATSDLDSSDTQYF	TGTGCCACCAGTGATTTGGACTCGTCAGATACGCAGTATTTT
TRBV6-5	TRBJ2-1	once	-	CARAGLHSSYNEQFF	TGTGCCAGGGCGGGATTACATAGCTCCTACAATGAGCAGTTCTTC
TRBV12-3/TRBV12-4	TRBJ2-7	-	-	CASSFNFPYEQYF	TGTGCCAGCAGTTTCAATTTTCCCTACGAGCAGTACTTC